These 27 T cell receptor beta chains share one sample of origin, sequenced in a study of blood T cell repertoires in COVID-19. Clones were read by immunoSEQ multiplex PCR, and TCRdb kept only the in-frame ones, dropping some. The table lists around 280,000 clones, around 85% of them singletons. The sequencing sample was made of peripheral blood. These receptors all stem from a woman aged 30 to 39 who had recovered from COVID-19.

This clone was observed a handful of times. The chain recombines TRBV12-3 or TRBV12-4 with TRBJ1-1; D unclear. The germline V and J ends were trimmed by 0 bases and 8 bases, with 10 bases remaining between them. The CDR3 length is 13 residues. CDR3 sequence reads: CASSLALGREAFF. CDR3 nucleotide sequence: TGTGCCAGCAGTTTAGCGCTTGGGAGAGAAGCTTTCTTT.

This clone was recorded once. The chain employs TRBV28 and TRBJ1-2, with D possibly TRBD1 on 5 matching bases. Trimming stripped 7 bases from V and 1 base from J, with 13 bases between. Germline V gene lookup returns CDR1 MDHEN and CDR2 SYDVKM. This CDR3 spans 14 amino acids. The CDR3 nucleotides are TGTGCCAGCATATCAGGGTGGAATAACTATGGCTACACCTTC. Translation: CASISGWNNYGYTF.

This chain links TRBV29-1 with TRBJ1-1; D may be TRBD1 (5 bases). This CDR3 comprises 13 residues. Germline CDR1 and CDR2: SQVTM and ANQGSEA. V gave up 7 bases and J gave up 6 bases, with 18 bases separating them. CDR3 DNA: TGCAGCGCTGGGCAGGGAACAGGCGCTGAAGCTTTCTTT. Encoded protein: CSAGQGTGAEAFF.

The chain uses TRBV28 and TRBJ1-3; D is unresolved. V shed 7 bases and J shed 0 bases, with 13 bases lying between them. This CDR3 spans 15 amino acids. Germline-derived CDR1 and CDR2 are MDHEN and SYDVKM. The CDR3 region has the DNA TGTGCCAGCACCTATATATCGATCTCTGGAAACACCATATATTTT. Translated: CASTYISISGNTIYF.

This sequence joins TRBV3-1 (or the pseudogene TRBV3-2) and TRBJ2-1; 11 nucleotides agree with TRBD2. CDR3 size: 14 residues. Germline loops: CDR1 LGHDT, CDR2 YNNKEL (reference sequence). J gave up 8 bases and V 5 bases, and 5 bases lay outside the gene matches. The CDR3 nucleotides read TGTGCCAGCAGCTTTAGCGGGGGGGCGGATGAGCAGTTCTTC. Amino acids: CASSFSGGADEQFF.

CDR3 amino acids: CASSVRQDGLETQYF. The DNA for the CDR3 is TGTGCCAGCAGCGTTCGACAGGACGGTTTGGAGACCCAGTACTTC. The chain has TRBV9 and TRBJ2-5; a possible D gene is TRBD1 (6 bases). Germline CDR1 SGDLS, CDR2 YYNGEE. CDR3 size: 15 residues. Trimming took off 2 bases at V and 5 bases at J, with 16 bases between the two ends.

The J gene is TRBJ1-6, the V gene TRBV19, with D unclear. Germline V gene data show CDR1 as LNHDA and CDR2 as SQIVND (reference sequence). With 3 bases removed from V and 10 bases from J, the gap between germline ends came to 10 bases. This CDR3 spans 13 amino acids. The CDR3 protein is CASSIDTGSPLHF. CDR3 nucleotides: TGTGCCAGTAGTATCGATACGGGATCACCCCTCCACTTT.

The chain employs TRBV6-1 and TRBJ2-7, with 8 bases matching TRBD2. Germline CDR1 is MNHNS and CDR2 is SASEGT. The junction had 6 bases not matched to a gene; V was cut back by 2 bases and J by 3 bases. The length of the CDR3 is 15 residues. The CDR3 reads CASSEFTSGSYEQYF. The CDR3 nucleotides are TGTGCCAGCAGTGAATTCACCAGCGGGAGCTACGAGCAGTACTTC.

The chain joins TRBV9 to TRBJ2-1; 10 bases line up with TRBD1. Per the germline V gene, CDR1 is SGDLS and CDR2 is YYNGEE. The trim removed 3 bases at V and 9 bases at J, leaving 9 bases unmatched. The length of the CDR3 is 15 residues. The CDR3 DNA follows: TGTGCCAGCAGCGCAACCTGGACAGGGGGGGGTGAGCAGTTCTTC. Protein sequence: CASSATWTGGGEQFF.

The rearrangement uses TRBV2 and TRBJ1-5; 8 bases agree with TRBD1. J gave up 0 bases and V 6 bases, and 4 bases lay outside the gene matches. Germline V gene data show CDR1 as SNHLY and CDR2 as FYNNEI. This CDR3 is built from 15 residues. In DNA form, the CDR3 reads TGTGCCAGCAGAAAGACAGGGGATAGCAATCAGCCCCAGCATTTT. Encoded protein: CASRKTGDSNQPQHF. Full variable domain (missing parts from reference TRBV2 and TRBJ1-5): EPEVTQTPSHQVTQMGQEVILRCVPISNHLYFYWYRQILGQKVEFLVSFYNNEISEKSEIFDDQFSVERPDGSNFTLKIRSTKLEDSAMYFCASRKTGDSNQPQHFGDGTRLSIL.

The chain recombines TRBV10-2 with TRBJ2-2; TRBD2 is a possible D gene (5 bases). V was shortened by 1 base and J by 3 bases, with 6 bases between the two germline ends. The CDR3 is made up of 14 amino acids. Germline lookup yields CDR1 WSHSY and CDR2 SAAADI. The CDR3: CASSELAYTGELFF. The CDR3 DNA is TGCGCCAGCAGTGAGTTAGCGTACACCGGGGAGCTGTTTTTT.

V and J are TRBV7-9 and TRBJ2-1, with D unclear. Trimming shortened V by 8 bases and J by 9 bases, and 14 bases separated the two germline ends. Looked up from germline, CDR1 is SEHNR and CDR2 is FQNEAQ (reference sequence). The CDR3 is 12 amino acids. CDR3 loop: CASRPFAFEQFF. Written as DNA, the CDR3 is TGTGCCAGCCGCCCCTTTGCGTTTGAGCAGTTCTTC.

This chain connects TRBV7-2 to TRBJ1-1, with 9 bases matching TRBD1. Germline trimming cut 2 bases from V and 5 bases from J; bases unmatched to any gene: 6. Germline V lookup: CDR1 SGHTA, CDR2 FQGNSA. The CDR3 consists of 15 residues. The CDR3, as DNA: TGTGCCAGCAGCTTAACAGGGGGCATTGGTACTGAAGCTTTCTTT. As protein: CASSLTGGIGTEAFF. Full variable domain (outside the CDR3, taken from reference TRBV7-2 and TRBJ1-1): GAGVSQSPSNKVTEKGKDVELRCDPISGHTALYWYRQSLGQGLEFLIYFQGNSAPDKSGLPSDRFSAERTGGSVSTLTIQRTQQEDSAVYLCASSLTGGIGTEAFFGQGTRLTVV.

This clone showed up just once. CDR3 bases: TGTGCCGTAAAGGGGGCGAACACTGAAGCTTTCTTT. Protein sequence: CAVKGANTEAFF. The rearrangement joins TRBV6-6 to TRBJ1-1; 7 nucleotides match TRBD1. This CDR3 spans 12 amino acids. Losses at the gene ends were 11 bases for V and 1 base for J; bases not matched to a gene: 4. Germline CDR1 MNHNY, CDR2 SVGAGI (reference sequence).

The chain has TRBV13 and TRBJ2-7, with D tentatively TRBD2 (7 bases). CDR3 length: 15 residues. Germline values: CDR1 PRHDT, CDR2 FYEKMQ (reference sequence). V was shortened by 5 bases and J by 3 bases, with 17 bases between the two germline ends. DNA for the CDR3: TGTGCCAGCAGCCACCCCGGGGAGGGGGACTACGAGCAGTACTTC. Its translation: CASSHPGEGDYEQYF.

The J gene is TRBJ1-1, the V gene TRBV5-1, with 8 bases lining up with TRBD1. Germline values: CDR1 SGHRS, CDR2 YFSETQ. J gave up 4 bases and V 2 bases, and 7 bases lay outside the gene matches. The CDR3 is made up of 15 amino acids. The CDR3 sequence is CASSLDLTGGTEAFF. CDR3 DNA: TGCGCCAGCAGCTTAGACCTAACAGGGGGCACTGAAGCTTTCTTT. The full variable domain, with the rest looked up from reference TRBV5-1 and TRBJ1-1, is KAGVTQTPRYLIKTRGQQVTLSCSPISGHRSVSWYQQTPGQGLQFLFEYFSETQRNKGNFPGRFSGRQFSNSRSEMNVSTLELGDSALYLCASSLDLTGGTEAFFGQGTRLTVV.

V is TRBV5-1 and J is TRBJ1-1; a possible D gene is TRBD1 (6 bases). The CDR3 spans 14 residues. Germline V CDR1 and CDR2: SGHRS, YFSETQ. The germline V and J ends were trimmed by 2 bases and 7 bases, with 15 bases remaining between them. As DNA, the CDR3 is TGCGCCAGCAGCTTACAGGGTTATTCGGGTGAAGCTTTCTTT. Its protein is CASSLQGYSGEAFF. Based on the CDR3 plus reference TRBV5-1 and TRBJ1-1, the full variable domain is KAGVTQTPRYLIKTRGQQVTLSCSPISGHRSVSWYQQTPGQGLQFLFEYFSETQRNKGNFPGRFSGRQFSNSRSEMNVSTLELGDSALYLCASSLQGYSGEAFFGQGTRLTVV.

The chain carries TRBV3-1 (or the pseudogene TRBV3-2) and TRBJ2-5; 8 positions match TRBD2. The germline CDR1 and CDR2 sequences are LGHDT and YNNKEL (reference sequence). V lost 4 bases, J lost 6 bases, and 7 bases stayed unmatched. The CDR3 sequence is 14 residues long. CDR3 residues: CASSPPGGAKTQYF. The CDR3 DNA reads TGTGCCAGCAGCCCCCCGGGGGGGGCGAAGACCCAGTACTTC.

This chain uses TRBV9 with TRBJ2-5; D unresolved. The germline V gene has CDR1 SGDLS and CDR2 YYNGEE. The length of the CDR3 is 18 residues. V lost 4 bases to trimming and J lost 0 bases, with 22 bases between them. CDR3 bases: TGTGCCAGCAGCTCCCAAGAGGCGAGCCTTACCCACCAAGAGACCCAGTACTTC. Translated, it gives CASSSQEASLTHQETQYF.

This chain links TRBV9 with TRBJ2-7; 8 nucleotides line up with TRBD2. V shed 3 bases and J 3 bases; nucleotides not matched to a gene: 5. The CDR3 loop spans 14 amino acids. Germline values: CDR1 SGDLS, CDR2 YYNGEE. The CDR3 nucleotides are TGTGCCAGCAGCGAGAAGCGGGAGAACTACGAGCAGTACTTC. Translation gives CASSEKRENYEQYF.

V gene TRBV9 combines with J gene TRBJ2-3, with TRBD2 as a possible D gene (6 bases). This CDR3 has 15 amino acids. Germline V gene sequence: CDR1 SGDLS, CDR2 YYNGEE. Deletions cut 4 bases from V and 4 bases from J, with 16 bases between. In DNA form, the CDR3 reads TGTGCCAGCAGCCCCATGACTAGTTCTGCAGATACGCAGTATTTT. This codes for CASSPMTSSADTQYF.

The rearrangement uses TRBV29-1 and TRBJ2-7, with D tentatively TRBD2 (5 bases). Germline assignment: CDR1 SQVTM and CDR2 ANQGSEA. This CDR3 region has 13 residues. CDR3 loop: CAGRPGTNYEQYF. In DNA form, the CDR3 reads TGCGCTGGGAGACCGGGAACTAACTACGAGCAGTACTTC.

The rearrangement links TRBV5-4 to TRBJ2-5; TRBD2 aligns across 11 bases. The CDR3 is made up of 16 amino acids. V lost 4 bases and J lost 3; bases outside the gene matches: 8. The germline CDR1 and CDR2 sequences are SGHNT and YYREEE (reference sequence). The CDR3 sequence: CASSRIAGGLEETQYF. CDR3 DNA: TGTGCCAGCAGCCGGATAGCGGGGGGGCTAGAAGAGACCCAGTACTTC.

The chain carries TRBV4-3 and TRBJ2-1; D is ambiguous. This CDR3 is 13 amino acids long. Germline CDR1 LGHNA, CDR2 YSLEER. The V end lost 1 base, the J end lost 8 bases, and 9 bases lay between the germline ends. For the CDR3, the DNA is TGCGCCAGCAGCCAAGGGTTCCGGGATGAGCAGTTCTTC. This translates into CASSQGFRDEQFF.

The chain links TRBV3-1 (or the pseudogene TRBV3-2) to TRBJ2-5; D not certain. V lost 0 bases, J lost 3 bases, and 5 bases lay in between. Germline-derived CDR1 and CDR2 are LGHDT and YNNKEL (reference sequence). CDR3 length: 13 amino acids. DNA for the CDR3: TGTGCCAGCAGCCAAGATTTAGAAGAGACCCAGTACTTC. It is translated as CASSQDLEETQYF.

The chain is built from TRBV7-8 and TRBJ2-1, with D possibly matching TRBD2 (6 bases). The germline V and J ends were trimmed by 1 base and 4 bases, with 14 bases remaining between them. The CDR3 loop spans 16 amino acids. Germline lookup yields CDR1 SGHVS and CDR2 FQNEAQ. The CDR3 region is CASSLGVVADYNEQFF. As DNA, the CDR3 is TGTGCCAGCAGCTTAGGCGTGGTAGCGGATTACAATGAGCAGTTCTTC.

The V and J genes are TRBV19 and TRBJ2-1; 7 bases line up with TRBD1. CDR1 is LNHDA, CDR2 SQIVND, per germline (reference sequence). The CDR3 is 11 residues long. V shed 6 bases, J shed 10 bases, and the junction held 3 bases outside the gene matches. The chain's CDR3 is CASRRGPEQFF. CDR3 in DNA: TGTGCCAGTAGAAGGGGGCCAGAGCAGTTCTTC.